The T cell receptor beta chain under discussion was sequenced for a study of T cell repertoires in cytomegalovirus infection. Overall study: Indicated by public TCR beta signatures were CMV infection and matching HLA type.

TCRdb analysed the reads with MiXCR anew, one entry per CDR3 protein. The sample includes roughly 120,000 distinct CDR3 sequences, over 9.5% of them seen just once. In this sample, this clonotype turned up a few times. Its target is unknown. The receptor was derived from a human donor in good health (CMV status not recorded). Some clones in this sample may be carry-over from other donors' samples. The specimen sequenced was PBMCs, sequenced either directly or after in vitro stimulation (not recorded which).

CDR3 amino acids: CSVGLLARPGTDTQYF. The CDR3 bases are TGCAGCGTTGGTCTCCTAGCGCGGCCCGGCACAGATACGCAGTATTTT. V and J are TRBV29-1 and TRBJ2-3; possibly TRBD2 for D (6 bases). The CDR3 totals 16 residues. The germline gives CDR1 SQVTM, CDR2 ANQGSEA. V lost 4 bases and J lost 1, with 18 bases in between.